These 8 T cell receptor beta chains originate from one sample sequenced in a study of T cell responses to AZD1222 COVID-19 vaccine. The repertoire was sequenced with immunoSEQ multiplex PCR; TCRdb's copy has only in-frame clones and lacks some. The sample includes tens of thousands of clones, 80% to 90% of them seen just once. The sample consisted of peripheral blood, taken 28 days after the second AZD1222 dose. All receptors come from an adult who received the AZD1222 COVID-19 vaccine.

V usage is TRBV5-3 and J usage is TRBJ1-4; 9 nucleotides line up with TRBD1. TRBV5-3 is recorded as an ORF, its role being uncertain. CDR3 length equals 16 residues. The trim removed 5 bases at V and 5 bases at J, leaving 10 bases unmatched. The CDR3 loop is CARRLTGGAANEKLFF. The DNA for the CDR3 is TGTGCCAGAAGACTCACAGGGGGCGCTGCGAATGAAAAACTGTTTTTT.

The chain employs TRBV20-1 and TRBJ2-7; 11 nucleotides match TRBD2. The germline V gene has CDR1 DFQATT and CDR2 SNEGSKA (reference sequence). The CDR3 has 13 amino acids. With V trimmed by 3 bases and J by 12 bases, 10 bases remained unmatched. CDR3 region: CSASHTSGSSGYF. The CDR3, as DNA: TGCAGTGCTAGTCATACTAGCGGGAGTTCTGGGTACTTC.

DNA of the CDR3: TGTGCCTGGAGGGGGACAGCCACCACCGGGGAGCTGTTTTTT. The encoded protein is CAWRGTATTGELFF. The gene calls are TRBV30 and TRBJ2-2, with 7 bases that match TRBD1. CDR1 GTSNPN and CDR2 SVGIG come from the germline V gene (reference sequence). Unmatched junction bases numbered 5, after V lost 3 bases and J lost 4 bases. The CDR3 is 14 amino acids. The variable domain in full, completed from reference TRBV30 and TRBJ2-2, reads SQTIHQWPATLVQPVGSPLSLECTVEGTSNPNLYWYRQAAGRGLQLLFYSVGIGQISSEVPQNLSASRPQDRQFILSSKKLLLSDSGFYLCAWRGTATTGELFFGEGSRLTVL.

This chain connects TRBV5-1 to TRBJ1-5; D uncertain. V dropped 2 bases and J dropped 0 bases, with 9 bases sitting between them. This CDR3 is built from 15 residues. Germline-derived CDR1 and CDR2 are SGHRS and YFSETQ. As DNA, the CDR3 is TGCGCCAGCAGCTTCGACGGGAATAGCAATCAGCCCCAGCATTTT. Amino acid sequence: CASSFDGNSNQPQHF.

The rearrangement joins TRBV7-6 to TRBJ2-7, with D tentatively TRBD1 (5 bases). There are 16 residues in the CDR3. Per germline, CDR1 SGHVS and CDR2 FNYEAQ. V dropped 1 base and J dropped 2 bases, with 15 bases sitting between them. CDR3 sequence: CASSLESGRVAYEQYF. CDR3 DNA: TGTGCCAGCAGCTTAGAGTCGGGCAGGGTAGCCTACGAGCAGTACTTC.

The chain joins TRBV6-6 to TRBJ1-1; no definite D call. V lost 7 bases, J lost 4 bases, and 13 bases lay in between. This CDR3 is built from 13 residues. In germline, CDR1 is MNHNY, CDR2 SVGAGI (reference sequence). CDR3: CASTRSRGTEAFF. As DNA, the CDR3 is TGTGCCAGCACCCGCTCCCGCGGCACTGAAGCTTTCTTT.

The V call is TRBV7-8, the J call TRBJ1-5, with TRBD1 as a possible D gene (6 bases). Per germline, CDR1 SGHVS and CDR2 FQNEAQ. This CDR3 is 14 amino acids long. V was clipped by 5 bases and J by 1 base, with 9 bases between them. The CDR3 protein is CASSHGQSNQPQHF. The CDR3 coding sequence is TGTGCCAGCAGCCATGGACAGAGCAATCAGCCCCAGCATTTT.

This sequence joins TRBV7-6 and TRBJ2-1; either TRBD1 or TRBD2 may fit D (6 bases each). Per germline, CDR1 SGHVS and CDR2 FNYEAQ. The V end lost 0 bases, the J end lost 0 bases, and 12 bases lay between the germline ends. This CDR3 is built from 17 residues. CDR3 amino acids: CASSLAGGRSSYNEQFF. In DNA form, the CDR3 reads TGTGCCAGCAGCTTAGCGGGGGGCCGTAGCTCCTACAATGAGCAGTTCTTC.